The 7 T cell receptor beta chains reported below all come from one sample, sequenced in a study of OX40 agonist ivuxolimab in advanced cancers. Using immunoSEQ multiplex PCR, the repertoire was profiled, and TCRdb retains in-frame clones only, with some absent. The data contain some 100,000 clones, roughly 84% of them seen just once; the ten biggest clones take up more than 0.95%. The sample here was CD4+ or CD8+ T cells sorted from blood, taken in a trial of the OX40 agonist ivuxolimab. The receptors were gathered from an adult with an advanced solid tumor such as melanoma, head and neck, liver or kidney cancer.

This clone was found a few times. The CDR3 nucleotides are TGCGCCAGCAGCCAAGGGTCACAGTTCACAGATACGCAGTATTTT. Encoded protein: CASSQGSQFTDTQYF. V is TRBV4-1 and J is TRBJ2-3; unclear D gene. The CDR3 loop spans 15 amino acids. The V gene lost 1 base and the J gene lost 2 bases, with 10 bases spanning the gap. CDR1 is MGHRA and CDR2 is YSYEKL in the germline V gene.

The CDR3 sequence: CASSAGHTEEKLFF. CDR3 DNA: TGCGCCAGCAGCGCGGGACATACGGAGGAAAAACTGTTTTTT. The chain couples TRBV10-2 to TRBJ1-4; TRBD1 is a possible D gene (6 bases). Germline V gene lookup returns CDR1 WSHSY and CDR2 SAAADI. V lost 6 bases, J lost 8 bases, and 16 bases lay in between. CDR3 length: 14 amino acids.

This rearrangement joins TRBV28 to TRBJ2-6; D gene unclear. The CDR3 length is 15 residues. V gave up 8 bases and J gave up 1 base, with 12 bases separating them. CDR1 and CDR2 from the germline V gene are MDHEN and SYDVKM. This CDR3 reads CASSSEASGANVLTF. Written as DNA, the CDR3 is TGTGCCAGCTCCTCAGAGGCATCTGGGGCCAACGTCCTGACTTTC.

The CDR3 is CASSQDPTSNYGYTF. Written as DNA, the CDR3 is TGCGCCAGCAGCCAAGATCCGACGAGTAACTATGGCTACACCTTC. The chain has TRBV4-1 and TRBJ1-2; unclear D gene. This CDR3 has 15 amino acids. V was clipped by 0 bases and J by 1 base, with 9 bases between them. Germline V gene data show CDR1 as MGHRA and CDR2 as YSYEKL.

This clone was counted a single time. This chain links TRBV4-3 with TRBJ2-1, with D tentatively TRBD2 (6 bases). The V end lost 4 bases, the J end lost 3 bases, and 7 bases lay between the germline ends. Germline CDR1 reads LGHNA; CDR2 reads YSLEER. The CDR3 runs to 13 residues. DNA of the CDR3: TGCGCCAGCAGCCGGGGAGGCTACAATGAGCAGTTCTTC. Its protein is CASSRGGYNEQFF.

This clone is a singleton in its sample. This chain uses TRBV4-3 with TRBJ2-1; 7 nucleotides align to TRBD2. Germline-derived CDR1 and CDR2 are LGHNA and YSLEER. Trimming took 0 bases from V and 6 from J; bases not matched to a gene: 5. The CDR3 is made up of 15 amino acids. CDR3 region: CASSQDGTTFNEQFF. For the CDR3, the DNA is TGCGCCAGCAGCCAAGACGGGACTACCTTCAATGAGCAGTTCTTC.

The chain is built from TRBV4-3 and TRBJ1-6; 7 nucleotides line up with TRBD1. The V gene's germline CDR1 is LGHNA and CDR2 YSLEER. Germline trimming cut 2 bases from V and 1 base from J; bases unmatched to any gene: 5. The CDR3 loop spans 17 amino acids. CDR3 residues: CASSQHRGQSYNSPLHF. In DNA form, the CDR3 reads TGCGCCAGCAGCCAACACAGGGGTCAATCCTATAATTCACCCCTCCACTTT.